This TCR beta chain was recovered during a study of blood T cell repertoires in COVID-19. Turning to the study itself: Samples of COVID-19 (acute and convalescent) were obtained from the United States, Italy and Spain.

This table comes from immunoSEQ multiplex PCR, and its TCRdb copy is limited to in-frame clones, with some not included. The sample has 250,000 to 350,000 clones, about 90% seen once; the top ten hold 11%. This clone was seen a few times. The CDR3 is 16 amino acids. Germline CDR1 is SGHNT and CDR2 is YENEEA. J was trimmed by 8 bases and V by 3 bases; bases with no gene match: 11. Seattle participants joined during active infection and were tracked over time. Sequencing was done on a sample of peripheral blood. The chain recombines TRBV11-3 with TRBJ2-1; 9 nucleotides align to TRBD1. The origin of this receptor is a woman aged 25 to 39 with COVID-19, enrolled during active disease. The CDR3 region has the DNA TGTGCCAGCAGCTTTACTTCCGGGACAGGGATCGATGAGCAGTTCTTC. This gives the protein CASSFTSGTGIDEQFF.